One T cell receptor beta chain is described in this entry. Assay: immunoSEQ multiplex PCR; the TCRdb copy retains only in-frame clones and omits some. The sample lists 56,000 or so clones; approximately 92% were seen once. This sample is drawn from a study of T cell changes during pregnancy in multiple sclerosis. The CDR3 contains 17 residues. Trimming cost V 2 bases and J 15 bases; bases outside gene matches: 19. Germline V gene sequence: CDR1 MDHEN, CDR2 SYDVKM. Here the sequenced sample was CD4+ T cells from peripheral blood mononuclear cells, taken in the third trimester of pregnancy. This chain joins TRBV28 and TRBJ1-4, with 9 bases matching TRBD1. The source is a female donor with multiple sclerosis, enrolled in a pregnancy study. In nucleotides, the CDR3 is TGTGCCAGCAGTTTAGCTTCAGGCGGGACAGGGTTACGGCTGTTGTTTTTT. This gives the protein CASSLASGGTGLRLLFF. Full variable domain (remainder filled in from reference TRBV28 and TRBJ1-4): DVKVTQSSRYLVKRTGEKVFLECVQDMDHENMFWYRQDPGLGLRLIYFSYDVKMKEKGDIPEGYSVSREKKERFSLILESASTNQTSMYLCASSLASGGTGLRLLFFGSGTQLSVL.